The 24 T cell receptor beta chains below come from one sample, sequenced in a study of vaccination and CD4 T cells after COVID-19. Treatment indicated: approximately 9-day PBMC culture with coronavirus spike peptide pools or control peptides (ViraFEST assay). The Oncomine TCR Beta short-read assay was applied to DNA of cultured CD4+ T cells. TCRdb recomputed calls from the PCR reads with MiXCR, one row per CDR3 protein. The sample carries roughly 13,000 distinct CDR3 sequences, 50% to 65% recorded once. No antigen has been identified for these receptors. The sequencing sample was made of CD4+ T cells from blood, cultured in vitro. The receptors here all came from a human donor who had recovered from COVID-19.

The J gene is TRBJ1-2, the V gene TRBV20-1, with D possibly TRBD1 on 5 matching bases. This CDR3 is built from 12 residues. Germline V CDR1 and CDR2: DFQATT, SNEGSKA (reference sequence). With 3 bases removed from V and 4 bases from J, the gap between germline ends came to 9 bases. In nucleotides, the CDR3 is TGCAGTGCTAGGGGGACGAGCTATGGCTACACCTTC. This codes for CSARGTSYGYTF.

The genes are TRBV5-4 and TRBJ2-3; either TRBD1 or TRBD2 may supply D (5 bases each). This CDR3 contains 15 residues. The ends were cut back, 4 bases at V and 6 bases at J, with 18 bases in the middle. Germline V gives CDR1 SGHNT, CDR2 YYREEE (reference sequence). Here the CDR3 DNA reads TGTGCCAGCAGCCCACCAGGGACCGCCGGGGATACGCAGTATTTT. Its translation is CASSPPGTAGDTQYF.

The chain carries TRBV7-9 and TRBJ2-1, with D possibly being TRBD1 (6 bases). Germline CDR1 SEHNR, CDR2 FQNEAQ (reference sequence). The CDR3 is 15 amino acids. The germline V and J ends were trimmed by 5 bases and 0 bases, with 11 bases remaining between them. The CDR3 region has the DNA TGTGCCAGCAGCATCACAGGGTACTCCTACAATGAGCAGTTCTTC. Protein product: CASSITGYSYNEQFF.

This chain connects TRBV5-4 to TRBJ2-1; 10 nucleotides line up with TRBD2. Germline lookup yields CDR1 SGHNT and CDR2 YYREEE (reference sequence). Trimming cost V 10 bases and J 9 bases; bases outside gene matches: 10. This CDR3 is built from 13 residues. CDR3 region: CAGKSGGAREQFF. In DNA, the CDR3 is TGTGCCGGCAAGAGCGGGGGGGCACGTGAGCAGTTCTTC.

This chain connects TRBV27 to TRBJ1-6; TRBD1 is a possible D gene (5 bases). Germline CDR1 MNHEY, CDR2 SMNVEV (reference sequence). V was shortened by 8 bases and J by 9 bases, with 20 bases between the two germline ends. The CDR3 runs to 15 residues. The CDR3 is CASVGTGWGGSPLHF. The CDR3 region has the DNA TGTGCCAGCGTGGGGACCGGTTGGGGTGGTTCACCCCTCCACTTT.

There are a few counts of this clonotype. This rearrangement joins TRBV6-1 to TRBJ1-5, with D maybe TRBD1 (6 bases). The CDR3 consists of 12 residues. Germline CDR1 reads MNHNS; CDR2 reads SASEGT. V dropped 6 bases and J dropped 5 bases, with 8 bases sitting between them. The CDR3 reads CASSAGDQPQHF. The CDR3 DNA follows: TGTGCCAGCAGCGCAGGGGATCAGCCCCAGCATTTT.

This clonotype came up a few times. The chain employs TRBV2 and TRBJ1-5; D gene uncertain. The V gene lost 3 bases and the J gene lost 0 bases, with 12 bases spanning the gap. The CDR3 consists of 16 residues. Germline V gene sequence: CDR1 SNHLY, CDR2 FYNNEI. CDR3 amino acids: CASSETVGISNQPQHF. The CDR3 DNA is TGTGCCAGCAGTGAGACCGTTGGGATTAGCAATCAGCCCCAGCATTTT.

J is TRBJ2-5 and V is TRBV5-4; 8 nucleotides line up with TRBD1. Trimming took 4 bases from V and 5 from J; bases not matched to a gene: 10. CDR1 is SGHNT and CDR2 is YYREEE in the germline V gene (reference sequence). This CDR3 contains 15 residues. CDR3 nucleotides: TGTGCCAGCAGCCCTATACAGGGGGAAGGCGAGACCCAGTACTTC. As protein: CASSPIQGEGETQYF. Based on the CDR3 plus reference TRBV5-4 and TRBJ2-5, the full variable domain is ETGVTQSPTHLIKTRGQQVTLRCSSQSGHNTVSWYQQALGQGPQFIFQYYREEENGRGNFPPRFSGLQFPNYSSELNVNALELDDSALYLCASSPIQGEGETQYFGPGTRLLVL.

This clonotype was seen a few times. The chain is built from TRBV6-1 and TRBJ1-1; D gene uncertain. The CDR3 is 13 residues long. The V and J ends lost 4 bases and 0 bases respectively, with 6 bases between them. The germline V gene has CDR1 MNHNS and CDR2 SASEGT. The CDR3 coding sequence is TGTGCCAGCAGTGTAGAGCTGAACACTGAAGCTTTCTTT. It codes for CASSVELNTEAFF.

On this clonotype: Sequence at one end of the junction differs from germline and may be a read error. The chain uses TRBV5-1 and TRBJ1-6; D remains unclear. The CDR3 length is 13 residues. CDR1 and CDR2 from the germline V gene are SGHRS and YFSETQ. Here the CDR3 DNA reads TGCACCAGCAGCATGGGTCGGGATTCACCCCTCCACTTT. Translation gives CTSSMGRDSPLHF.

In DNA form, the CDR3 reads TGCAGTGCTAGCCCACAATCAGGACTAGCGGGCCCCACAGATACGCAGTATTTT. It is translated as CSASPQSGLAGPTDTQYF. The rearrangement uses TRBV20-1 and TRBJ2-3; 11 bases are a match to TRBD2. With 3 bases clipped from V and 2 bases from J, the junction kept 13 bases outside the gene matches. The CDR3 totals 18 residues. Germline-derived CDR1 and CDR2 are DFQATT and SNEGSKA (reference sequence).

V usage is TRBV27 and J usage is TRBJ2-3; D is possibly TRBD2 (6 bases). Deletions cut 8 bases from V and 0 bases from J, with 18 bases between. Germline V lookup: CDR1 MNHEY, CDR2 SMNVEV (reference sequence). CDR3 length: 16 residues. DNA for the CDR3: TGTGCCAGCCGCGAACTAGGTGCGGGGAGCACAGATACGCAGTATTTT. Protein sequence: CASRELGAGSTDTQYF.

This clonotype was recorded a few times. This chain uses TRBV19 with TRBJ1-5, with a weak D call TRBD1 (6 bases). Germline assignment: CDR1 LNHDA and CDR2 SQIVND (reference sequence). V lost 5 bases, J lost 2 bases, and 16 bases lay in between. The CDR3 totals 16 residues. The CDR3 DNA reads as TGTGCCAGTAGTCTGGGAAGGGGGGGAGGCAATCAGCCCCAGCATTTT. Translation: CASSLGRGGGNQPQHF.

A single count supports this clonotype. The rearrangement links TRBV28 to TRBJ2-3, with 9 nucleotides matching TRBD2. The CDR3 spans 15 residues. V trimming: 5 bases; J trimming: 6 bases; junction bases outside the gene matches: 9. In germline, CDR1 is MDHEN, CDR2 SYDVKM. CDR3 amino acids: CASSPAGGRADTQYF. The CDR3 DNA follows: TGTGCCAGCAGTCCGGCGGGAGGGAGGGCGGATACGCAGTATTTT.

V is TRBV7-6 and J is TRBJ2-5; 10 nucleotides agree with TRBD2. V shed 1 base and J 0 bases; nucleotides not matched to a gene: 5. The CDR3 spans 17 residues. Germline V CDR1 and CDR2: SGHVS, FNYEAQ. CDR3 region: CASSLVASGGHQETQYF. The CDR3 nucleotides are TGTGCCAGCAGCTTAGTTGCTAGCGGGGGCCACCAAGAGACCCAGTACTTC.

This clonotype appeared a few times. The chain couples TRBV2 to TRBJ2-2, with 8 nucleotides matching TRBD1. With V trimmed by 8 bases and J by 4 bases, 6 bases remained unmatched. CDR3 length: 14 amino acids. Germline lookup yields CDR1 SNHLY and CDR2 FYNNEI. In nucleotides, the CDR3 is TGTGCCAGCGGCGGACAGGGTGCCACCGGGGAGCTGTTTTTT. Translation gives CASGGQGATGELFF.

This clonotype was observed a handful of times. The V gene is TRBV4-1, the J gene TRBJ1-5; no definite D call. V lost 3 bases, J lost 7 bases, and 10 bases lay in between. The germline V gene encodes CDR1 MGHRA and CDR2 YSYEKL. The CDR3 consists of 13 residues. DNA for the CDR3: TGCGCCAGCAGCCACCCAATTGGCCAGCCCCAGCATTTT. Translation gives CASSHPIGQPQHF.

There are a few counts of this clonotype. The rearrangement joins TRBV6-1 to TRBJ1-2; D is unresolved. The CDR3 consists of 13 residues. CDR1 MNHNS and CDR2 SASEGT come from the germline V gene. V was cut by 6 bases and J by 4 bases, with 12 bases left in between. CDR3 loop: CASRGGRSYGYTF. Here the CDR3 DNA reads TGTGCCAGCAGGGGAGGCAGGAGCTATGGCTACACCTTC.

Points on this clonotype: Possible read error: a much larger clone is one base away. The chain combines TRBV10-3 with TRBJ1-1; 7 positions match TRBD1. The CDR3 spans 15 residues. Germline CDR1 reads ENHRY; CDR2 reads SYGVKD. V shed 8 bases, J shed 0 bases, and the junction held 9 bases outside the gene matches. The CDR3 sequence is CAIGRDRDMNTEAFF. CDR3 nucleotide sequence: TGTGCCATCGGCCGGGACAGAGATATGAACACTGAAGCTTTCTTT.

In this sample, this clonotype turned up a few times. The V call is TRBV10-1, the J call TRBJ1-2, with D maybe TRBD1 (5 bases). This CDR3 comprises 13 residues. V lost 1 base and J lost 4, with 7 bases in between. Per the germline V gene, CDR1 is WNHNN and CDR2 is SYGVQD (reference sequence). DNA of the CDR3: TGCGCCAGCAGTGAGTGGGGCAGCTATGGCTACACCTTC. It specifies CASSEWGSYGYTF.

This chain uses TRBV11-2 with TRBJ2-7; D not certain. Germline-derived CDR1 and CDR2 are SGHAT and FQNNGV. CDR3 size: 11 residues. V shed 6 bases and J shed 2 bases, with 5 bases lying between them. CDR3 bases: TGTGCCAGCAGTTCGACCTACGAGCAGTACTTC. Translating it yields CASSSTYEQYF.

This chain connects TRBV6-1 to TRBJ1-2; D is unresolved. V was shortened by 4 bases and J by 4 bases, with 13 bases between the two germline ends. Looked up from germline, CDR1 is MNHNS and CDR2 is SASEGT. The CDR3 loop spans 14 amino acids. DNA for the CDR3: TGTGCCAGCAGTGTTGCCAAGGGCGTCTATGGCTACACCTTC. Its protein is CASSVAKGVYGYTF.

This sequence joins TRBV6-1 and TRBJ1-2; D is ambiguous. The V end was cut by 3 bases, the J end by 0 bases, with 11 bases between. From germline, CDR1 is MNHNS and CDR2 SASEGT. The CDR3 consists of 15 residues. CDR3 DNA: TGTGCCAGCAGTGACCTCGGGGAAGCTAACTATGGCTACACCTTC. It translates to CASSDLGEANYGYTF.

This CDR3 reads CAISEGGGQAYEQYF. In DNA form, the CDR3 reads TGTGCCATCAGTGAAGGGGGGGGACAGGCCTACGAGCAGTACTTC. The V call is TRBV10-3, the J call TRBJ2-7, with D perhaps matching TRBD1 (8 bases). Trimming removed 3 bases from V and 2 bases from J, with 14 bases in between. The CDR3 runs to 15 residues. Germline V gene lookup returns CDR1 ENHRY and CDR2 SYGVKD.